The clone carrying this T cell receptor beta chain was recorded a few times. As processed by the authors: Reference gene primers were amplified, and this amplification served to estimate nucleated cell counts. Method: immunoSEQ multiplex PCR; TCRdb's copy keeps in-frame clones and lacks some. The D gene and trimming were derived from the DNA, and the V and J assignments and clone size from that table. The repertoire holds approximately 100,000 clones, with 89% as singletons. This record belongs to a study of blood T cell repertoires in COVID-19. Turning to the study itself: There were acute and convalescent COVID-19 samples, and they came from the United States, Italy and Spain. The analysed material was cDNA or gDNA that came from T cells, B-cell-depleted T cells, or PBMCs.

Germline CDR1 is MNHEY and CDR2 is SVGEGT. With 4 bases clipped from V and 6 bases from J, the junction kept 14 bases outside the gene matches. The CDR3 covers 18 residues. The clonotype was recovered from a woman between 55 and 75 years old with acute or convalescent COVID-19. The V and J genes are TRBV6-2 or TRBV6-3 and TRBJ1-5, with 11 positions matching TRBD1. Sequenced sample: peripheral blood. Here the CDR3 DNA reads TGTGCCAGCAGTTTCCCCACCCAGGACAGGGGGCGAAGTCAGCCCCAGCATTTT. Translating it yields CASSFPTQDRGRSQPQHF.